The T cell receptor beta chain described here comes from a study of blood T cell repertoires in COVID-19. Study as a whole: Nucleic acid was either cDNA or gDNA, and it came from T cells, B-cell-depleted T cells, or PBMCs.

Per the study methods: Estimated nucleated cell counts came from reference gene primer amplification. Measured with immunoSEQ multiplex PCR; TCRdb has only the in-frame clones, and not every one. V and J calls plus clone size are reproduced from that table; the DNA served to infer D and trimming. The table lists 75,000 to 100,000 clones, nearly 85% of them singletons. V was shortened by 4 bases and J by 2 bases, with 14 bases between the two germline ends. Germline V lookup: CDR1 SGHRS, CDR2 YFSETQ. The CDR3 is made up of 15 amino acids. The source of this sequence is a woman of 80 years or more with acute or convalescent COVID-19. The sequenced sample consisted of peripheral blood. The chain carries TRBV5-1 and TRBJ2-3; D might be TRBD1 (6 bases). The CDR3 DNA reads TGCGCCAGCAGCCCAGGACAGACCTTCACAGATACGCAGTATTTT. Translating gives CASSPGQTFTDTQYF. Complete variable domain (other parts from reference TRBV5-1 and TRBJ2-3): KAGVTQTPRYLIKTRGQQVTLSCSPISGHRSVSWYQQTPGQGLQFLFEYFSETQRNKGNFPGRFSGRQFSNSRSEMNVSTLELGDSALYLCASSPGQTFTDTQYFGPGTRLTVL.